The rows below give T cell receptor beta chains drawn from one sample of a study of blood T cell repertoires in COVID-19. Generated by immunoSEQ multiplex PCR, the TCRdb table keeps only in-frame clones and is missing some. Of 57,000 or so clones listed, around 85% are singletons. The sequenced sample consisted of peripheral blood. The origin of the receptors is a man in his 60s with acute or convalescent COVID-19. The CDR3 runs from the conserved cysteine through the conserved F or W. A D gene is named only where the DNA matches it firmly. Size is stated for part of the rows, as once, few or many counts, or as a class when the clone is expanded.

CDR3aa | CDR3nt | d_gene | abundance | j_gene | v_gene
CASSREGRGRSEQYF | TGTGCCAGCAGCCGGGAGGGCAGGGGACGAAGTGAGCAGTACTTC | TRBD2 | - | TRBJ2-7 | TRBV5-4
CSGRQSNEKLFF | TGCAGCGGACGACAATCTAATGAAAAACTGTTTTTT | - | - | TRBJ1-4 | TRBV29-1
CASSLDRGGTGELFF | TGTGCCAGCAGTCTGGACAGGGGAGGAACCGGGGAGCTGTTTTTT | TRBD1 | - | TRBJ2-2 | TRBV27
CASSLGGPETQYF | TGTGCCAGCAGCTTAGGGGGGCCAGAGACCCAGTACTTC | - | - | TRBJ2-5 | TRBV11-2
CASSPEGHYNEQFF | TGTGCCAGCAGCCCCGAGGGACATTACAATGAGCAGTTCTTC | - | - | TRBJ2-1 | TRBV7-3
CASSSGGRGTDTQYF | TGCGCCAGCAGCTCCGGCGGGAGGGGCACAGATACGCAGTATTTT | TRBD2 | - | TRBJ2-3 | TRBV5-1
CASSLDLGDNSPLHF | TGCGCCAGCAGCTTGGATTTAGGGGATAATTCACCCCTCCACTTT | - | - | TRBJ1-6 | TRBV5-1
CASRGGGGSNSPLHF | TGTGCCAGCAGGGGGGGAGGAGGATCTAATTCACCCCTCCACTTT | - | - | TRBJ1-6 | TRBV7-9
CASSYSRRGNTEAFF | TGTGCCAGCAGTTACTCGAGAAGGGGCAACACTGAAGCTTTCTTT | - | few | TRBJ1-1 | TRBV6-5
CASSLAGDSYGYTF | TGTGCCAGCAGCTTAGCCGGGGACTCCTATGGCTACACCTTC | - | once | TRBJ1-2 | TRBV11-1
CSARQGETQYF | TGCAGTGCTAGGCAGGGAGAGACCCAGTACTTC | - | few | TRBJ2-5 | TRBV20-1
CASSQDERRGSEQYF | TGTGCCAGCAGCCAAGACGAGCGGAGGGGTTCCGAGCAGTACTTC | - | - | TRBJ2-7 | TRBV14
CASMSGATNEKLFF | TGTGCCAGCATGTCCGGTGCAACTAATGAAAAACTGTTTTTT | - | - | TRBJ1-4 | TRBV6-5
CASARTGFSGNTIYF | TGTGCCAGCGCGAGGACAGGCTTCTCTGGAAACACCATATATTTT | TRBD1 | - | TRBJ1-3 | TRBV7-8
CASRATGGDEQFF | TGTGCCAGCAGGGCGACAGGGGGCGATGAGCAGTTCTTC | TRBD1 | - | TRBJ2-1 | TRBV6-5
CASSVAMPGYTF | TGTGCCAGCAGCGTAGCTATGCCCGGCTACACCTTC | - | few | TRBJ1-2 | TRBV9
CASSQVMGLRTEAFF | TGTGCCAGCAGCCAAGTCATGGGGCTTCGGACTGAAGCTTTCTTT | - | - | TRBJ1-1 | TRBV14
CASSEARSRKHF | TGTGCCAGCAGTGAAGCGCGGAGCCGGAAGCATTTT | - | - | TRBJ1-5 | TRBV6-1
CAISESKRGASYNEQFF | TGTGCCATCAGTGAGTCGAAACGGGGGGCGTCCTACAATGAGCAGTTCTTC | - | - | TRBJ2-1 | TRBV10-3
CASRYGQGKDTQYF | TGTGCCAGCAGGTACGGACAGGGGAAGGATACGCAGTATTTT | TRBD1 | - | TRBJ2-3 | TRBV6-6
CASSPASDSFYEQYF | TGTGCCAGCAGCCCCGCTAGCGATTCTTTCTACGAGCAGTACTTC | - | - | TRBJ2-7 | TRBV7-2
CASRDREGMNTEAFF | TGCGCCAGCAGGGACAGGGAGGGCATGAACACTGAAGCTTTCTTT | TRBD1 | medium-sized | TRBJ1-1 | TRBV4-1
CASSFQGQGGNEQFF | TGTGCCAGCAGCTTCCAAGGACAAGGCGGCAATGAGCAGTTCTTC | - | - | TRBJ2-1 | TRBV9
CASSIRTGQPASGYTF | TGCGCCAGCAGCATACGAACCGGACAGCCCGCCAGTGGCTACACCTTC | - | once | TRBJ1-2 | TRBV5-1
CASRSPGTGELFF | TGTGCCAGCAGGTCCCCGGGGACCGGGGAGCTGTTTTTT | - | - | TRBJ2-2 | TRBV7-2
CATSEGRYSNQPQHF | TGTGCCACCAGTGAGGGGAGATATAGCAATCAGCCCCAGCATTTT | - | few | TRBJ1-5 | TRBV24-1
CASSRGAVSYNEQFF | TGTGCCAGCAGCCGGGGAGCGGTCTCCTACAATGAGCAGTTCTTC | - | - | TRBJ2-1 | TRBV28
CASSLAGADTQYF | TGTGCCAGCAGCTTGGCGGGGGCAGATACGCAGTATTTT | - | few | TRBJ2-3 | TRBV5-4
CASSSAGQQLQPQHF | TGTGCCAGCAGTTCCGCGGGGCAGCAACTCCAGCCCCAGCATTTT | - | - | TRBJ1-5 | TRBV6-6
CASSLRLAGEQFF | TGTGCCAGCAGCTTACGACTAGCGGGTGAGCAGTTCTTC | TRBD2 | - | TRBJ2-1 | TRBV7-2
CASSIRGMNTEAFF | TGTGCCAGTAGTATCCGAGGGATGAACACTGAAGCTTTCTTT | - | - | TRBJ1-1 | TRBV19
CASSLGQSTDTQYF | TGTGCCAGCAGCCTCGGACAGAGCACAGATACGCAGTATTTT | - | once | TRBJ2-3 | TRBV7-3
CASSLVGAGGYF | TGTGCCAGCAGCTTGGTGGGGGCTGGTGGGTACTTC | - | - | TRBJ2-7 | TRBV5-6
CASSPRTGNRNEQFF | TGTGCCAGTAGTCCTCGGACAGGGAATAGGAATGAGCAGTTCTTC | TRBD1 | - | TRBJ2-1 | TRBV19
CASSPRETEQFF | TGTGCCAGCTCACCCCGGGAGACTGAGCAGTTCTTC | - | - | TRBJ2-1 | TRBV18
CASSQEPRGLQPQHF | TGTGCCAGCAGCCAAGAACCGAGGGGGCTTCAGCCCCAGCATTTT | TRBD1 | - | TRBJ1-5 | TRBV4-2
CASSVSRDEQYF | TGCGCCAGCAGCGTTTCCAGGGACGAGCAGTACTTC | - | once | TRBJ2-7 | TRBV4-3
CASSQRNTGKAFF | TGCGCCAGCAGCCAAAGGAACACAGGCAAAGCTTTCTTT | - | - | TRBJ1-1 | TRBV4-3
CASRRQGNTEAFF | TGTGCCAGCAGGCGACAGGGTAACACTGAAGCTTTCTTT | TRBD1 | - | TRBJ1-1 | TRBV7-2
CASSLRINRGVGPTGELFF | TGTGCCAGCAGCCTTAGGATCAACAGGGGGGTGGGACCCACCGGGGAGCTGTTTTTT | TRBD1 | - | TRBJ2-2 | TRBV7-8
CASSGLYYGYTF | TGTGCCAGCAGCGGACTATACTATGGCTACACCTTC | - | - | TRBJ1-2 | TRBV16
CASSPLSGRASYEQYF | TGCGCCAGCAGCCCCCTCAGCGGGAGGGCCTCCTACGAGCAGTACTTC | TRBD2 | - | TRBJ2-7 | TRBV5-1
CASSYSEPGNTIYF | TGTGCCAGCAGTTACTCAGAGCCTGGAAACACCATATATTTT | - | - | TRBJ1-3 | TRBV6-2/TRBV6-3
CASMDSTNYGYTF | TGTGCCAGCATGGACTCCACTAACTATGGCTACACCTTC | - | - | TRBJ1-2 | TRBV28
CASRTGGSQETQYF | TGTGCCAGTAGAACAGGGGGTTCCCAAGAGACCCAGTACTTC | TRBD1 | - | TRBJ2-5 | TRBV19
CASSLVLIQGYF | TGTGCCAGCAGCTTAGTGTTAATACAGGGGTACTTC | - | once | TRBJ2-7 | TRBV7-2
CASSPSSYNEQFF | TGTGCCAGCTCACCTAGCTCCTACAATGAGCAGTTCTTC | - | - | TRBJ2-1 | TRBV18
CASSIWSTSGTSGELFF | TGTGCCAGTAGTATTTGGTCGACTAGCGGGACTTCCGGGGAGCTGTTTTTT | TRBD2 | - | TRBJ2-2 | TRBV19
CASSPQDRVGSEAFF | TGTGCCAGCTCACCCCAGGACAGGGTGGGGTCTGAAGCTTTCTTT | TRBD1 | few | TRBJ1-1 | TRBV18
CASSQPGTENTEAFF | TGTGCCAGCAGTCAACCCGGGACAGAGAACACTGAAGCTTTCTTT | TRBD1 | - | TRBJ1-1 | TRBV4-2
CASHGTGVRGEQFF | TGTGCCAGCCATGGTACGGGGGTACGGGGTGAGCAGTTCTTC | - | - | TRBJ2-1 | TRBV6-6
CASSKRTGQVPGELFF | TGTGCCAGCAGCAAAAGGACGGGACAGGTACCCGGGGAGCTGTTTTTT | TRBD1 | few | TRBJ2-2 | TRBV3-1/TRBV3-2
CASSSRGTDYEKLFF | TGTGCCAGCTCATCACGCGGGACAGACTATGAAAAACTGTTTTTT | TRBD1 | - | TRBJ1-4 | TRBV18
CASSSPDRNTEAFF | TGTGCCAGCAGCTCCCCGGACAGGAACACTGAAGCTTTCTTT | - | - | TRBJ1-1 | TRBV7-3
CATSRDLAGAGDTQYF | TGTGCCACCAGCAGAGACCTAGCGGGAGCGGGAGATACGCAGTATTTT | TRBD2 | - | TRBJ2-3 | TRBV15
CASSSITGTGGSSPLHF | TGTGCCAGCAGCTCGATCACCGGGACAGGGGGCAGTTCACCCCTCCACTTT | TRBD1 | - | TRBJ1-6 | TRBV5-6
CASSFGGYEQYF | TGTGCCAGCAGCTTCGGCGGCTACGAGCAGTACTTC | - | - | TRBJ2-7 | TRBV11-3
CASSPRGLDYEQYF | TGTGCCAGCTCACCAAGGGGTTTAGACTACGAGCAGTACTTC | - | - | TRBJ2-7 | TRBV18
CASSSLAGGFNEQFF | TGTGCCAGCAGCTCCCTAGCGGGAGGATTCAATGAGCAGTTCTTC | TRBD2 | - | TRBJ2-1 | TRBV7-3